The present entry profiles one T cell receptor (beta chain) with its context. Only in-frame clones appear in the TCRdb table, and some are missing; sequencing was by immunoSEQ multiplex PCR. The repertoire has fewer than 85,000 clones, around nine tenths of them found once; the top ten carry around 2%. This CDR3 is 14 amino acids long. V lost 0 bases, J lost 2 bases, and 8 bases lay in between. Per the germline V gene, CDR1 is MNHNY and CDR2 is SVGAGI (reference sequence). This entry comes from a study of T cell changes during pregnancy in multiple sclerosis. This specimen consisted of peripheral blood, obtained in the second trimester of pregnancy. The TCR originated in a female donor with multiple sclerosis, enrolled in a pregnancy study. The chain has TRBV6-6 and TRBJ2-7; no definite D call. In nucleotides, the CDR3 is TGTGCCAGCAGTTACTCTGCCCCGGCCTACGAGCAGTACTTC. Amino acids: CASSYSAPAYEQYF.